Listed here are 3 T cell receptor beta chains from one sample, sequenced in a study of control samples from healthy donors and cancer patients (dated by TCRdb to the early 2020s). Library preparation was by the immunoSEQ multiplex PCR assay. TCRdb provides this immuneACCESS table in a form limited to in-frame rearrangements. Some clones are lacking; in checked studies, under half of them reflect an unresolved V gene, and why the rest are absent is not known. The sample has 35,000 to 45,000 clones on record, approximately 82% of them singletons. Approximately 50% of the sample is taken by the ten largest. Sequenced material: blood. The receptors were gathered from a man aged 55 to 70 in good health.

This clone was found once. The rearrangement joins TRBV9 to TRBJ1-6; possible D gene TRBD1, 5 bases. CDR1 and CDR2 from the germline V gene are SGDLS and YYNGEE. CDR3 length: 13 residues. V was shortened by 3 bases and J by 10 bases, with 11 bases between the two germline ends. The CDR3 is CASSAGGGSPLHF. CDR3 nucleotide sequence: TGTGCCAGCAGCGCGGGGGGAGGATCACCCCTCCACTTT.

This clone was observed once. The V gene is TRBV29-1, the J gene TRBJ1-2; D unresolved. Germline V gene sequence: CDR1 SQVTM, CDR2 ANQGSEA. The V gene lost 1 base and the J gene lost 8 bases, with 14 bases spanning the gap. The CDR3 has 13 amino acids. CDR3 nucleotide sequence: TGCAGCGTTGAAGCGAAAGGAGGCCTCGGCTACACCTTC. Protein sequence: CSVEAKGGLGYTF.

This chain's CDR3 is CASSLYRTEEETQYF. In nucleotides, the CDR3 is TGTGCCAGCAGCCTGTACAGGACAGAAGAAGAGACCCAGTACTTC. V gene TRBV5-4 combines with J gene TRBJ2-5, with a weak D call TRBD1 (6 bases). CDR1 is SGHNT, CDR2 YYREEE, per germline (reference sequence). This CDR3 spans 15 amino acids. V was pared by 4 bases and J by 3 bases, with 16 bases between.